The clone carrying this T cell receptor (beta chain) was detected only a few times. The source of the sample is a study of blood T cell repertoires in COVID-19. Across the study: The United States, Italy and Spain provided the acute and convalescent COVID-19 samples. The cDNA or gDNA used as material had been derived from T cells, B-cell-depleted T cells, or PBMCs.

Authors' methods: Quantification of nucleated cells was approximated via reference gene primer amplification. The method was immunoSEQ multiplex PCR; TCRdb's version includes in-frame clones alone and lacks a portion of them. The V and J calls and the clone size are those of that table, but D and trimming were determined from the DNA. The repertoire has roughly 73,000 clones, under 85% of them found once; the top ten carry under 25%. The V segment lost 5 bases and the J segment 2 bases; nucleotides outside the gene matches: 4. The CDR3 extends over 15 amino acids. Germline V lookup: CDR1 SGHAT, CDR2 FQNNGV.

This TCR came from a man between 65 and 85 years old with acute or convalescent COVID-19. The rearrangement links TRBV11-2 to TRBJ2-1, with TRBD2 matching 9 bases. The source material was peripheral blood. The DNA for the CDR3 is TGTGCCAGCAGCGGCGGGGGGGCCGCCTACAATGAGCAGTTCTTC. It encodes CASSGGGAAYNEQFF.